Listed below are T cell receptor beta chains from one sample, sequenced in a study of monozygotic twins with inflammatory bowel disease. TCRdb reanalyzed the 5' RACE reads, giving one entry per CDR3 protein sequence and no DNA. The table gives hundreds of thousands of distinct CDR3 sequences; the top ten clones make up about 2.3% of it. The sample consisted of blood. The receptors were sampled from a human donor with ulcerative colitis or Crohn's disease, or a healthy co-twin of an affected twin (not recorded which). CDR3s include the opening cysteine and the closing phenylalanine or tryptophan.

j_call,v_call,cdr3_aa
TRBJ1-1,TRBV7-8,CASSLALGTGNSEAFF
TRBJ2-3,TRBV7-9,CASKPPDTFHTDTQYF
TRBJ1-5,TRBV24-1,CATSDSQGTGLTLPQHF
TRBJ1-1,TRBV6-5,CATTGRNTEAFF
TRBJ1-1,TRBV12-3/TRBV12-4,CASSLMGSAAFF
TRBJ2-1,TRBV5-6,CASSPGSGNEQFF
TRBJ2-3,TRBV20-1,CSAPGTGADTQYF
TRBJ2-5,TRBV11-1,CASSRSYTMRETQYF
TRBJ1-6,TRBV29-1,CSVEAGGSGSPLHF
TRBJ2-3,TRBV4-3,CASSQSKVDTQYF
TRBJ1-4,TRBV2,CASSESKGSWREKLFF
TRBJ1-1,TRBV20-1,CSARPRDRGFRNTEAFF
TRBJ2-5,TRBV20-1,CSATSGSLETQYF
TRBJ2-7,TRBV5-1,CATSRDSYYEQYF
TRBJ2-2,TRBV7-3,CASSPSGGGELFF
TRBJ2-2,TRBV5-1,CASSIGRYTGELFF
TRBJ2-1,TRBV20-1,CSAPREGRANEQFF
TRBJ1-3,TRBV20-1,CSARNPGNTIYF
TRBJ2-2,TRBV27,CASSSTGLGTGELFF
TRBJ1-1,TRBV5-1,CASTEGGRRSEAFF
TRBJ2-4,TRBV27,CASRQVGRTNIQYF
TRBJ2-3,TRBV7-8,CASSLLLGGETDTQYF
TRBJ2-1,TRBV28,CASSLGVLDSYNEQFF
TRBJ2-1,TRBV7-9,CASSLGAYNEQFF
TRBJ2-1,TRBV6-2/TRBV6-3,CASSYWGGIPPNEQFF
TRBJ1-3,TRBV18,CASSLSLSSGNTIYF
TRBJ1-1,TRBV7-9,CASSQLVEGMNTEAFF
TRBJ2-7,TRBV28,CASSGGAPYEQYF
TRBJ1-2,TRBV20-1,CSAQPEGPLAYGYTF
TRBJ2-7,TRBV12-3/TRBV12-4,CASTPTPTYEQYF
TRBJ2-3,TRBV10-3,CAISGGVGGGTDTQYF
TRBJ1-1,TRBV12-3/TRBV12-4,CASSQSPGQGTEAFF
TRBJ1-3,TRBV4-2,CASSQDQRGTGNTIYF
TRBJ1-1,TRBV10-2,CASSESYRGGKAFF
TRBJ2-7,TRBV10-3,CAISAGQREAHEQYF
TRBJ2-1,TRBV6-2/TRBV6-3,CASSYSREASYNEQFF
TRBJ1-3,TRBV12-3/TRBV12-4,CASSLRRGGTGNTIYF
TRBJ1-4,TRBV5-1,CASSPGQELVATNEKLFF
TRBJ2-3,TRBV11-2,CASSLGSQGGLDTQYF
TRBJ1-1,TRBV19,CASSLPDPRAFF
TRBJ1-1,TRBV7-2,CASSIRRGGLQEAFF
TRBJ2-5,TRBV6-5,CASSYSLWGVQETQYF
TRBJ1-4,TRBV20-1,CSASWDRESFF
TRBJ2-3,TRBV5-6,CASRYGPTSITDTQYF
TRBJ2-7,TRBV12-3/TRBV12-4,CASSLKSRVAYEQYF
TRBJ2-3,TRBV7-2,CASSLGMGVDTQYF
TRBJ2-7,TRBV20-1,CSASAGGHRVKYEQYF